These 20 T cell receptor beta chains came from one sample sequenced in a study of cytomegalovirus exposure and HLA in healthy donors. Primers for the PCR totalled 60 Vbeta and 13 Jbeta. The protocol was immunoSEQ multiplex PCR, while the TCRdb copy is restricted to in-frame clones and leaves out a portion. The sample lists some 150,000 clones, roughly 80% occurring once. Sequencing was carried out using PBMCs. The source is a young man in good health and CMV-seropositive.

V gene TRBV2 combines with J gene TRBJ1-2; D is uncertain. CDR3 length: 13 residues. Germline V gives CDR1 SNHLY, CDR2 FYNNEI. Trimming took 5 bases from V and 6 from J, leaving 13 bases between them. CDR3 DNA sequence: TGTGCCAGCAGTCCAGACTCGGGTGATGGCTACACCTTC. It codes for CASSPDSGDGYTF.

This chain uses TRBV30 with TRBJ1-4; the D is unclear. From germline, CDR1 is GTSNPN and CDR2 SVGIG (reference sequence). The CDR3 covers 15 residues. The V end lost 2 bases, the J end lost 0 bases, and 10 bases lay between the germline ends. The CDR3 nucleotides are TGTGCCTGGAGTTTACACACCACAACTAATGAAAAACTGTTTTTT. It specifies CAWSLHTTTNEKLFF.

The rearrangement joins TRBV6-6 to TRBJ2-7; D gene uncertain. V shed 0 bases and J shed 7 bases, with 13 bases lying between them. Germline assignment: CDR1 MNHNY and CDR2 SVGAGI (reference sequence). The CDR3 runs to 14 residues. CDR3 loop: CASSYSMVSAEQYF. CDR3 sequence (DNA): TGTGCCAGCAGTTACTCGATGGTAAGCGCTGAGCAGTACTTC.

CDR3 residues: CASSRQGHTYEQYF. CDR3 nucleotides: TGTGCCAGCAGTCGACAGGGCCATACCTACGAGCAGTACTTC. V and J are TRBV27 and TRBJ2-7; 7 nucleotides line up with TRBD1. The V segment lost 5 bases and the J segment 2 bases; nucleotides outside the gene matches: 6. CDR1 is MNHEY and CDR2 is SMNVEV in the germline V gene (reference sequence). CDR3 length equals 14 residues.

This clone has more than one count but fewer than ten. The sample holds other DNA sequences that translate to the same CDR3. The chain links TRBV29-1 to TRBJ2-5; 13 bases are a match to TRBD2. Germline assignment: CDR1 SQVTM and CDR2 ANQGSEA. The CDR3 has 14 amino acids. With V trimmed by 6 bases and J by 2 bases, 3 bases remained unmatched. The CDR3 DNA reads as TGCAGCGTGAGACTAGCGGGGGGACAAGAGACCCAGTACTTC. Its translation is CSVRLAGGQETQYF.

CDR3 sequence reads: CASSIAGQGVIYGYTF. The CDR3 bases are TGTGCCAGTAGTATAGCCGGACAGGGCGTAATCTATGGCTACACCTTC. This rearrangement joins TRBV19 to TRBJ1-2, with TRBD1 matching over 8 bases. The CDR3 runs 16 residues. V dropped 1 base and J dropped 4; count of bases not matched to a gene: 8. The germline V gene encodes CDR1 LNHDA and CDR2 SQIVND (reference sequence).

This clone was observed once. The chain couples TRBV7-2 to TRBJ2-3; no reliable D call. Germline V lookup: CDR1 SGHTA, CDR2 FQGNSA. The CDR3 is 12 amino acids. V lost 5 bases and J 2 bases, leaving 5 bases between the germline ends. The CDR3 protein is CASSTPTDTQYF. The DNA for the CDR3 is TGTGCCAGCAGCACACCCACAGATACGCAGTATTTT.

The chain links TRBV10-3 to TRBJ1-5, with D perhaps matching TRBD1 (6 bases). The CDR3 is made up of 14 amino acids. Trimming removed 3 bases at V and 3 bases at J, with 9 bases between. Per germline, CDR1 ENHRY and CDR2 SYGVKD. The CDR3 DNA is TGTGCCATCAGTGATGGGACAAACAATCAGCCCCAGCATTTT. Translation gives CAISDGTNNQPQHF.

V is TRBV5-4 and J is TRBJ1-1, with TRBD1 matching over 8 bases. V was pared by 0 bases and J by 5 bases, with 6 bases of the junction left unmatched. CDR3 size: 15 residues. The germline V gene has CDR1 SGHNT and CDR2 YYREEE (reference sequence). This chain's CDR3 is CASSLASGGGTEAFF. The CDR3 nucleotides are TGTGCCAGCAGCTTGGCCTCAGGGGGCGGGACTGAAGCTTTCTTT.

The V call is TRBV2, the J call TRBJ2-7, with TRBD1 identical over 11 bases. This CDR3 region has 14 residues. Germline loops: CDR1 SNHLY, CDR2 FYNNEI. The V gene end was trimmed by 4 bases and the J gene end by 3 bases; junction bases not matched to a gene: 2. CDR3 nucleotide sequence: TGTGCCAGCAGTGTAGGGACAGGGGGCTACGAGCAGTACTTC. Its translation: CASSVGTGGYEQYF.

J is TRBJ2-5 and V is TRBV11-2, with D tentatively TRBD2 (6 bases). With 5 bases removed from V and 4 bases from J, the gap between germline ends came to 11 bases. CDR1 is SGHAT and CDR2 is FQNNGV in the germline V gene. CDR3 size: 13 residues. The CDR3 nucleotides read TGTGCCAGCAGCGGCGCGCGGGGAGAGACCCAGTACTTC. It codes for CASSGARGETQYF.

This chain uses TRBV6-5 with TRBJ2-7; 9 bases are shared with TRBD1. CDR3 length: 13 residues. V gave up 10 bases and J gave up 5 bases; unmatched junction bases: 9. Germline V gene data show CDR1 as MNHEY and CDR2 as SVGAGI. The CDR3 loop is CATRQGGWNEQYF. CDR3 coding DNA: TGTGCCACCCGACAGGGGGGGTGGAACGAGCAGTACTTC.

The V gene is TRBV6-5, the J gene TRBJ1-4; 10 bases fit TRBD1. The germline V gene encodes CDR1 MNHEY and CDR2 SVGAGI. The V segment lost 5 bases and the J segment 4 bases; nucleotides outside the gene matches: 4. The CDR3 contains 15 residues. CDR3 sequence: CASSKTGGGNEKLFF. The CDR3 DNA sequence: TGTGCCAGCAGTAAGACAGGGGGCGGTAATGAAAAACTGTTTTTT.

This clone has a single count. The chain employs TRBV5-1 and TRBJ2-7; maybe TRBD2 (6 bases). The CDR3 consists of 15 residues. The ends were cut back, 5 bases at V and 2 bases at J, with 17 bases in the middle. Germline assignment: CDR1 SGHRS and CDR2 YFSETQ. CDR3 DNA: TGCGCCAGCAGTAATCCGCTAGCGAACACCTACGAGCAGTACTTC. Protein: CASSNPLANTYEQYF.

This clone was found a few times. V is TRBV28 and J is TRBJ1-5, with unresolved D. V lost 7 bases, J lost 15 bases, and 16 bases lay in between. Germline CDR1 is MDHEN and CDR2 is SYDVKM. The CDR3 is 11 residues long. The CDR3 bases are TGTGCCAGCACAATCCGGGAAACTCGGCATTTT. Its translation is CASTIRETRHF.

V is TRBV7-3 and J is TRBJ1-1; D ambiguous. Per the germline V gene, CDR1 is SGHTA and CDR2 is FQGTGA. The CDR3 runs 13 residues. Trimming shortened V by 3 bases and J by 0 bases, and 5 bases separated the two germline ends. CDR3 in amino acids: CASSLELNTEAFF. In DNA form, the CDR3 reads TGTGCCAGCAGCTTGGAGCTGAACACTGAAGCTTTCTTT. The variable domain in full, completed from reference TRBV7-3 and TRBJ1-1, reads GAGVSQTPSNKVTEKGKYVELRCDPISGHTALYWYRQSLGQGPEFLIYFQGTGAADDSGLPNDRFFAVRPEGSVSTLKIQRTERGDSAVYLCASSLELNTEAFFGQGTRLTVV.

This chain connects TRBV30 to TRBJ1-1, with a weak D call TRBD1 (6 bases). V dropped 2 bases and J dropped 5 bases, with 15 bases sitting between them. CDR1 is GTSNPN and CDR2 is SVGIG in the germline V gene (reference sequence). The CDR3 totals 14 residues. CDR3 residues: CAWSYTGTWTEAFF. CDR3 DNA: TGTGCCTGGAGTTATACAGGGACATGGACTGAAGCTTTCTTT. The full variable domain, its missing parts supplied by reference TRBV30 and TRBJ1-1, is SQTIHQWPATLVQPVGSPLSLECTVEGTSNPNLYWYRQAAGRGLQLLFYSVGIGQISSEVPQNLSASRPQDRQFILSSKKLLLSDSGFYLCAWSYTGTWTEAFFGQGTRLTVV.

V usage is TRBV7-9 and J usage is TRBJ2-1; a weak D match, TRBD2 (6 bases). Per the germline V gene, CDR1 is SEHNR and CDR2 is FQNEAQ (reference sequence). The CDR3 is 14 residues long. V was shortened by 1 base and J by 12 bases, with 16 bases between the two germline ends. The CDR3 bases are TGTGCCAGCAGCTTAGTTGCGGAGGGCGTTGGGCAGTTCTTC. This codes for CASSLVAEGVGQFF.

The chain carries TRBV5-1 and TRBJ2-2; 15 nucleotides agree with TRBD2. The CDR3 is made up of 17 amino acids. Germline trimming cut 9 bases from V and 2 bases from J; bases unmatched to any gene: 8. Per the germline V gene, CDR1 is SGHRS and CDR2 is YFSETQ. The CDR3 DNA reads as TGCGCCACCAAAGAGGGACTAGCGGGGGGCAACACCGGGGAGCTGTTTTTT. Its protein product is CATKEGLAGGNTGELFF.

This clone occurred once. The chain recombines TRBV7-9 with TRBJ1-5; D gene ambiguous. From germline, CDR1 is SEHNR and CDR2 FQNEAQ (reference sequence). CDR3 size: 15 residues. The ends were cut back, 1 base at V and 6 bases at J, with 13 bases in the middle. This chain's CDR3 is CASSLDPGGGQPQHF. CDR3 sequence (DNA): TGTGCCAGCAGCTTAGATCCAGGAGGCGGTCAGCCCCAGCATTTT.